This TCR beta chain was captured by sequencing in a study of shared clonotypes between healthy human individuals. Study observations and caveats: Researchers found naive subsets generally carried larger estimated richness than memory subsets.

Germline values: CDR1 SGHRS, CDR2 YFSETQ. V lost 0 bases, J lost 4 bases, and 15 bases lay in between. The CDR3 has 16 amino acids. Healthy adults negative for HIV, lacking recent acute infections or vaccinations, served as donors. On this clone itself: Its antigen is undetermined.

TCRdb's table, derived via immunoSEQ multiplex PCR, lists solely in-frame clones and lacks some. Of around 2.1 million clones listed, approximately 96% are singletons. The sequenced material came from naive CD4+ T cells sorted from blood. As for subset: CD45RA+ positively selected. The TCR sequence derives from a young man in good health. This chain connects TRBV5-1 to TRBJ2-3; D is perhaps TRBD2 (5 bases). The DNA for the CDR3 is TGCGCCAGCAGCTTGGAGCTCGCCGCGGGTTCAGATACGCAGTATTTT. Amino acids: CASSLELAAGSDTQYF.